These 22 T cell receptor beta chains were all obtained from the same sample, sequenced in a study of T cells after yellow fever vaccination. TCRdb reprocessed the 5' RACE reads with MiXCR, giving one entry per CDR3 protein. The sample carries roughly 310,000 distinct CDR3 sequences, more than 3% recorded once. The sample was PBMCs, taken on the day of the yellow fever booster vaccination. These receptors all stem from a man aged 18 to 30 who received the YFV17D yellow fever vaccine.

This clonotype was seen more than once but under ten times. The rearrangement joins TRBV29-1 to TRBJ2-7; 15 positions agree with TRBD2. In germline, CDR1 is SQVTM, CDR2 ANQGSEA. The CDR3 has 15 residues. V shed 6 bases, J shed 2 bases, and the junction held 5 bases outside the gene matches. In DNA form, the CDR3 reads TGCAGCGTCCCGGGACTAGCGGGGGGCACCTACGAGCAGTACTTC. Translation gives CSVPGLAGGTYEQYF.

The chain carries TRBV5-1 and TRBJ2-2; the match to TRBD1 covers 8 bases. The germline V gene encodes CDR1 SGHRS and CDR2 YFSETQ. The CDR3 consists of 15 residues. V was clipped by 6 bases and J by 2 bases; unmatched bases: 6. CDR3 loop: CASTRTGSNTGELFF. CDR3 coding DNA: TGCGCCAGCACCCGGACAGGGAGCAACACCGGGGAGCTGTTTTTT.

The CDR3 coding sequence is TGTGCCAGCAGCGTAGACGTCGGTGGTACTGAAGCTTTCTTT. It encodes CASSVDVGGTEAFF. V gene TRBV9 combines with J gene TRBJ1-1; D not resolved. The V gene's germline CDR1 is SGDLS and CDR2 YYNGEE. There are 14 residues in the CDR3. V shed 0 bases and J shed 5 bases, with 11 bases lying between them.

This clonotype was counted many times. The gene calls are TRBV7-9 and TRBJ1-4; unclear D gene. Between the trimmed V and J ends, which lost 5 bases and 8 bases, there was a span of 21 bases. Germline lookup yields CDR1 SEHNR and CDR2 FQNEAQ (reference sequence). The CDR3 loop spans 16 amino acids. The CDR3 loop reads CASSPGLLSVPEKLFF. In nucleotides, the CDR3 is TGTGCCAGCAGCCCGGGCCTTTTAAGCGTTCCGGAAAAACTGTTTTTT.

The V call is TRBV24-1, the J call TRBJ2-5, with 14 bases matching TRBD2. Germline CDR1 is KGHDR and CDR2 is SFDVKD. This CDR3 is built from 19 residues. V lost 0 bases, J lost 5 bases, and 10 bases stayed unmatched. The CDR3 region is CATSDLRGLAGAGWETQYF. Written as DNA, the CDR3 is TGTGCCACCAGTGATTTGCGGGGACTAGCGGGGGCCGGGTGGGAGACCCAGTACTTC.

This clonotype was recorded many times. The CDR3 region is CASSMSGAYEQYV. The CDR3 coding sequence is TGTGCCAGTAGTATGAGTGGGGCCTACGAGCAGTACGTC. This sequence joins TRBV19 and TRBJ2-7; D uncertain. Germline loops: CDR1 LNHDA, CDR2 SQIVND (reference sequence). V lost 3 bases, J lost 2 bases, and 8 bases lay in between. The CDR3 is made up of 13 amino acids.

This clonotype was recorded many times. V and J are TRBV14 and TRBJ1-1; TRBD1 is a possible D gene (6 bases). Germline values: CDR1 SGHDN, CDR2 FVKESK. The CDR3 contains 16 residues. Trimming took off 0 bases at V and 0 bases at J, with 11 bases between the two ends. The CDR3 nucleotides are TGTGCCAGCAGCCAAGAGCCTACAGGGTTGAACACTGAAGCTTTCTTT. Residues: CASSQEPTGLNTEAFF. Variable domain in full (rest from reference TRBV14 and TRBJ1-1): EAGVTQFPSHSVIEKGQTVTLRCDPISGHDNLYWYRRVMGKEIKFLLHFVKESKQDESGMPNNRFLAERTGGTYSTLKVQPAELEDSGVYFCASSQEPTGLNTEAFFGQGTRLTVV.

This clonotype has a count of ten or more. The chain employs TRBV27 and TRBJ2-3; 9 bases agree with TRBD1. Trimming removed 6 bases from V and 6 bases from J; junction bases left unmatched: 13. Germline-derived CDR1 and CDR2 are MNHEY and SMNVEV (reference sequence). CDR3 length equals 16 residues. CDR3: CASRRKPHRGPDTQYF. For the CDR3, the DNA is TGTGCCAGCAGGCGGAAACCTCACAGGGGGCCGGATACGCAGTATTTT.

The gene calls are TRBV5-1 and TRBJ1-2; 7 bases map to TRBD1. CDR1 and CDR2 from the germline V gene are SGHRS and YFSETQ. The length of the CDR3 is 14 residues. The junction had 4 bases not matched to a gene; V was cut back by 3 bases and J by 2 bases. The CDR3 loop is CASSYDRVNYGYTF. CDR3 sequence (DNA): TGCGCCAGCAGCTACGACAGGGTCAACTATGGCTACACCTTC.

This clonotype has only a few counts. The chain employs TRBV18 and TRBJ2-3; TRBD1 matches at 10 bases. Germline V gives CDR1 KGHSH, CDR2 LQKENI. The V segment lost 0 bases and the J segment 4 bases; nucleotides outside the gene matches: 1. This CDR3 spans 15 amino acids. This chain's CDR3 is CASSPPTGGSDTQYF. The CDR3 DNA follows: TGTGCCAGCTCACCACCGACAGGGGGCTCAGATACGCAGTATTTT.

This clonotype was seen at least ten times. The rearrangement links TRBV29-1 to TRBJ1-2, with TRBD1 identical over 9 bases. Germline V gene lookup returns CDR1 SQVTM and CDR2 ANQGSEA. The V segment lost 7 bases and the J segment 3 bases; nucleotides outside the gene matches: 12. CDR3 length: 15 residues. The CDR3 bases are TGCAGCGGACGAGGGACAGGGAGTATGGACTATGGCTACACCTTC. Translated, it gives CSGRGTGSMDYGYTF.

This clonotype was detected only a few times. J is TRBJ2-5 and V is TRBV5-6; D is perhaps TRBD1 or TRBD2 (5 bases each). In germline, CDR1 is SGHDT, CDR2 YYEEEE. V dropped 7 bases and J dropped 6 bases, with 28 bases sitting between them. This CDR3 spans 17 amino acids. CDR3: CASHQGLGDMRVKTQYF. In nucleotides, the CDR3 is TGTGCCAGCCATCAGGGATTGGGGGATATGCGCGTGAAGACCCAGTACTTC.

This clonotype appeared many times. The rearrangement joins TRBV4-3 to TRBJ2-3; D is perhaps TRBD2 (7 bases). The V gene's germline CDR1 is LGHNA and CDR2 YSLEER. The V end lost 0 bases, the J end lost 2 bases, and 15 bases lay between the germline ends. The CDR3 contains 17 residues. CDR3 sequence: CASSQDPWGGPTDTQYF. The CDR3 DNA sequence: TGCGCCAGCAGCCAAGACCCGTGGGGGGGGCCCACAGATACGCAGTATTTT.

This clonotype occurred a few times. The chain has TRBV6-5 and TRBJ2-7; maybe TRBD1 (5 bases). The CDR3 length is 14 residues. With 6 bases removed from V and 4 bases from J, the gap between germline ends came to 16 bases. Germline V gene data show CDR1 as MNHEY and CDR2 as SVGAGI. The CDR3 loop is CASRRQHLSYEQYF. The CDR3 nucleotides read TGTGCCAGCAGGAGACAGCACCTCTCGTACGAGCAGTACTTC.

The V gene is TRBV20-1, the J gene TRBJ1-1, with TRBD1 matching over 7 bases. CDR1 DFQATT and CDR2 SNEGSKA come from the germline V gene (reference sequence). Trimming took 2 bases from V and 1 from J; bases not matched to a gene: 4. The CDR3 consists of 14 residues. This chain's CDR3 is CSARTRTGNTEAFF. The CDR3 DNA reads as TGCAGTGCTAGAACCCGGACAGGGAACACTGAAGCTTTCTTT.

The rearrangement uses TRBV5-5 and TRBJ1-5; D gene uncertain. The length of the CDR3 is 14 residues. Trimming removed 4 bases at V and 9 bases at J, with 17 bases between. Germline assignment: CDR1 SGHKS and CDR2 YYEKEE (reference sequence). The CDR3 DNA sequence: TGTGCCAGCAGCGCCATCGGACTGGCAGGGCCCCAGCATTTT. Protein product: CASSAIGLAGPQHF.

This clonotype was detected many times. This chain connects TRBV6-1 to TRBJ1-1; 11 nucleotides align to TRBD1. The CDR3 extends over 16 amino acids. CDR1 MNHNS and CDR2 SASEGT come from the germline V gene. After removal of 2 bases from V and 5 bases from J, the junction contained 7 bases not matched to a gene. The CDR3 DNA reads TGTGCCAGCAGTGAAAAGGACAGGGGGCGTTGGACTGAAGCTTTCTTT. This sequence encodes CASSEKDRGRWTEAFF.

This clonotype showed up many times. V gene TRBV4-3 combines with J gene TRBJ1-2, with D unresolved. CDR3 length: 14 residues. Trimming took 1 base from V and 2 from J, leaving 8 bases between them. CDR1 and CDR2 from the germline V gene are LGHNA and YSLEER. The CDR3 sequence: CASSQVKGNYGYTF. CDR3 DNA sequence: TGCGCCAGCAGCCAAGTGAAGGGAAACTATGGCTACACCTTC.

At least ten counts were recorded for this clonotype. The chain recombines TRBV27 with TRBJ2-7; D is unresolved. CDR3 length equals 15 residues. Per the germline V gene, CDR1 is MNHEY and CDR2 is SMNVEV (reference sequence). Trimming took 5 bases from V and 0 from J, leaving 14 bases between them. The CDR3 here is CASSPADGRSYEQYV. The CDR3 DNA is TGTGCCAGCAGTCCAGCCGACGGGCGCTCCTACGAGCAGTACGTC.

This clonotype was seen at least ten times. The chain has TRBV12-3 or TRBV12-4 and TRBJ2-1; TRBD2 agrees at 8 bases. The CDR3 length is 16 residues. J was trimmed by 9 bases and V by 6 bases; bases with no gene match: 16. As DNA, the CDR3 is TGTGCCAGCAGCCCTGGCGGGGGGACATCCCCAGGTGAGCAGTTCTTC. This gives the protein CASSPGGGTSPGEQFF.

This clonotype was observed at least ten times. This rearrangement joins TRBV7-3 to TRBJ2-3; D remains ambiguous. The CDR3 is 13 residues long. Germline CDR1 reads SGHTA; CDR2 reads FQGTGA. The germline V and J ends were trimmed by 3 bases and 4 bases, with 8 bases remaining between them. The CDR3 here is CASSLQIPDTQYF. In DNA form, the CDR3 reads TGTGCCAGCAGCTTGCAGATTCCAGATACGCAGTATTTT. The whole variable domain, remainder taken from reference TRBV7-3 and TRBJ2-3, is GAGVSQTPSNKVTEKGKYVELRCDPISGHTALYWYRQSLGQGPEFLIYFQGTGAADDSGLPNDRFFAVRPEGSVSTLKIQRTERGDSAVYLCASSLQIPDTQYFGPGTRLTVL.

The gene calls are TRBV28 and TRBJ2-1; D gene unclear. From germline, CDR1 is MDHEN and CDR2 SYDVKM. V lost 7 bases, J lost 0 bases, and 13 bases lay in between. This CDR3 has 15 residues. CDR3 region: CASNFRESSYNEQFF. Written as DNA, the CDR3 is TGTGCCAGCAATTTTAGAGAGAGCTCCTACAATGAGCAGTTCTTC.